These 28 T cell receptor beta chains were sequenced from one sample in a study of read filtering for tumor transcriptome and immune sequencing. This library used around 400 ng RNA and molecular barcoded adaptors spanning alpha/delta and beta/gamma chains. TCRdb recomputed calls from the reads with MiXCR, one row per CDR3 protein. Seen here are about 40,000 distinct CDR3 sequences, roughly an eighth observed once, and the top ten hold about 26%. The sample consisted of a population of CD138-negative cells sorted from bone marrow. All receptors derive from a donor over 35 with multiple myeloma.

This clonotype was seen more than once but under ten times. The chain links TRBV18 to TRBJ1-1; D remains unclear. V lost 2 bases and J 6 bases, leaving 13 bases between the germline ends. This CDR3 comprises 14 residues. CDR1 and CDR2 (germline): KGHSH, LQKENI. CDR3 sequence: CASSPARSFPEAFF. The DNA for the CDR3 is TGTGCCAGCTCACCAGCGCGGTCGTTCCCTGAAGCTTTCTTT.

This clonotype has more than one count but fewer than ten. Since a far larger clone is one base different, this is likely a read error. The chain couples TRBV12-3 or TRBV12-4 to TRBJ1-6, with D tentatively TRBD1 (6 bases). This CDR3 contains 15 residues. V lost 5 bases to trimming and J lost 7 bases, with 15 bases between them. The CDR3: CASSPGAARNSPLHF. The CDR3 bases are TGTGCCAGCAGTCCAGGGGCGGCCCGCAATTCACCCCTCCACTTT.

This clonotype has a count of ten or more. The chain combines TRBV7-9 with TRBJ1-1; D uncertain. Germline loops: CDR1 SEHNR, CDR2 FQNEAQ (reference sequence). V gave up 1 base and J gave up 6 bases, with 6 bases separating them. The CDR3 runs 12 residues. The CDR3 DNA reads TGTGCCAGCAGCTTAGTGGGATCTGAAGCTTTCTTT. Translation: CASSLVGSEAFF. Variable domain in full (rest from reference TRBV7-9 and TRBJ1-1): DTGVSQNPRHKITKRGQNVTFRCDPISEHNRLYWYRQTLGQGPEFLTYFQNEAQLEKSRLLSDRFSAERPKGSFSTLEIQRTEQGDSAMYLCASSLVGSEAFFGQGTRLTVV.

This clonotype showed up many times. This chain uses TRBV7-9 with TRBJ1-5; D gene unclear. The CDR3 extends over 12 amino acids. CDR1 is SEHNR and CDR2 is FQNEAQ in the germline V gene (reference sequence). V was clipped by 0 bases and J by 7 bases, with 4 bases between them. This CDR3 is CASSLAGQPQHF. The CDR3 region has the DNA TGTGCCAGCAGCTTAGCGGGGCAGCCCCAGCATTTT. Variable domain in full (rest from reference TRBV7-9 and TRBJ1-5): DTGVSQNPRHKITKRGQNVTFRCDPISEHNRLYWYRQTLGQGPEFLTYFQNEAQLEKSRLLSDRFSAERPKGSFSTLEIQRTEQGDSAMYLCASSLAGQPQHFGDGTRLSIL.

As for this clonotype: The junction and the germline gene differ at one end; a read error may be behind it. The chain has TRBV2 and TRBJ1-4; D remains ambiguous. The DNA end favors TRBJ2-3, so the J call may be wrong. The CDR3 is made up of 11 amino acids. Germline CDR1 SNHLY, CDR2 FYNNEI. The CDR3 reads CASSERDRQYF. The CDR3 bases are TGTGCCAGCAGTGAAAGGGATAGGCAGTATTTT.

This clonotype has ten or more counts. The rearrangement joins TRBV25-1 to TRBJ2-7; 7 bases align to TRBD1. The germline V gene encodes CDR1 MGHDK and CDR2 SYGVNS. The V segment lost 9 bases and the J segment 1 base; nucleotides outside the gene matches: 6. The CDR3 totals 13 residues. The CDR3 DNA sequence: TGTGCCAGTACCACGGACAGGTCCTACGAGCAGTACTTC. This gives the protein CASTTDRSYEQYF.

This clonotype turned up a few times. In this CDR3 the conserved last residue, phenylalanine or tryptophan, is missing, so a read error is likely. The rearrangement uses TRBV7-6 and TRBJ2-1; D possibly matches TRBD1 or TRBD2 (5 bases each). The CDR3 contains 13 residues. V was cut by 5 bases and J by 6 bases, with 11 bases left in between. The germline V gene encodes CDR1 SGHVS and CDR2 FNYEAQ. This chain's CDR3 is CASSPGRRNEQFL. The CDR3 coding sequence is TGTGCCAGCAGCCCGGGGCGGCGCAATGAGCAGTTCCTC.

This clonotype came up many times. The V call is TRBV5-1, the J call TRBJ2-5; 7 bases are shared with TRBD1. This CDR3 is built from 15 residues. Unmatched junction bases numbered 6, after V lost 0 bases and J lost 4 bases. Germline lookup yields CDR1 SGHRS and CDR2 YFSETQ. In DNA, the CDR3 is TGCGCCAGCAGCTTGGCCAGGGACAGAGGAGAGACCCAGTACTTC. Translating it yields CASSLARDRGETQYF.

This clonotype was recorded at least ten times. V and J are TRBV25-1 and TRBJ1-4, with D maybe TRBD1 (6 bases). The V end was cut by 3 bases, the J end by 8 bases, with 13 bases between. Germline V gives CDR1 MGHDK, CDR2 SYGVNS. The CDR3 consists of 14 residues. In DNA, the CDR3 is TGTGCCAGCAGTGATTCCAGGGGACGGGAAAAACTGTTTTTT. Translation: CASSDSRGREKLFF.

Points on this clonotype: Lacking the conserved final phenylalanine or tryptophan, this CDR3 likely reflects a read error. DNA of the CDR3: TGTGCCAGCAGTGAGTGGCCCGCCGGGGAGCTGTTTCTT. Translation gives CASSEWPAGELFL. The chain uses TRBV7-2 and TRBJ2-2; no firm D call. Germline lookup yields CDR1 SGHTA and CDR2 FQGNSA. V was clipped by 6 bases and J by 6 bases, with 11 bases between them. The CDR3 is made up of 13 amino acids.

The sample holds many counts of this clonotype. This chain links TRBV29-1 with TRBJ2-5, with 10 bases matching TRBD2. The CDR3 loop spans 13 amino acids. Germline V gene lookup returns CDR1 SQVTM and CDR2 ANQGSEA. J was trimmed by 5 bases and V by 4 bases; bases with no gene match: 4. DNA of the CDR3: TGCAGCGTTGGAGAGCGGGGGGGGGAGACCCAGTACTTC. This sequence encodes CSVGERGGETQYF.

This clonotype occurred a few times. A read error may account for a junction end that differs from germline. This rearrangement joins TRBV20-1 to TRBJ2-2, with D tentatively TRBD1 or TRBD2 (6 bases each). The CDR3 is 16 residues long. Germline-derived CDR1 and CDR2 are DFQATT and SNEGSKA (reference sequence). The CDR3 loop reads CSARDRAGAGNGEQFF. The CDR3 bases are TGCAGTGCTAGAGATCGGGCAGGGGCGGGAAACGGGGAGCAGTTCTTT.

A few counts support this clonotype. J is TRBJ2-5 and V is TRBV20-1, with 14 positions matching TRBD2. CDR1 is DFQATT, CDR2 SNEGSKA, per germline (reference sequence). The CDR3 sequence is 17 residues long. The J segment lost 5 bases and the V segment lost 6 bases, leaving 14 bases of the junction unmatched. DNA for the CDR3: TGCAGTGCCCCCAGGGTGGGACTAGCGGGAGTGGGGGAGACCCAGTACTTC. Translating it yields CSAPRVGLAGVGETQYF.

The gene calls are TRBV29-1 and TRBJ1-2; no clear D. Germline CDR1 is SQVTM and CDR2 is ANQGSEA. V lost 2 bases and J lost 4, with 8 bases in between. The CDR3 has 12 residues. As DNA, the CDR3 is TGCAGCGTTGAATCCAGGACCTATGGCTACACCTTC. This codes for CSVESRTYGYTF.

There are many counts of this clonotype. The CDR3 reads CSARLGAGGYEQYF. CDR3 DNA sequence: TGCAGTGCTAGATTGGGAGCGGGAGGGTACGAGCAGTACTTC. This sequence joins TRBV20-1 and TRBJ2-7; 10 positions match TRBD2. The V gene end was trimmed by 2 bases and the J gene end by 4 bases; junction bases not matched to a gene: 5. Per germline, CDR1 DFQATT and CDR2 SNEGSKA (reference sequence). The CDR3 length is 14 residues.

This clonotype was seen ten or more times. The chain recombines TRBV18 with TRBJ2-1, with D perhaps assigned TRBD1 or TRBD2 (5 bases each). Germline V gene data show CDR1 as KGHSH and CDR2 as LQKENI. The CDR3 runs 18 residues. V gave up 2 bases and J gave up 3 bases, with 20 bases separating them. CDR3 sequence (DNA): TGTGCCAGCTCACCAAATGGGCCGGAGAGGGGTCTCTACAATGAGCAGTTCTTC. Its translation: CASSPNGPERGLYNEQFF.

The chain recombines TRBV29-1 with TRBJ2-7; D is unclear. V gave up 7 bases and J gave up 7 bases, with 17 bases separating them. This CDR3 is 12 amino acids long. CDR1 is SQVTM and CDR2 is ANQGSEA in the germline V gene. The CDR3 reads CSGGWAWGEQYF. CDR3 coding DNA: TGCAGCGGGGGTTGGGCCTGGGGTGAGCAGTACTTC.

With respect to this clonotype: Here the CDR3 omits its conserved ending phenylalanine or tryptophan, so a read error is the likely source. The limits of the CDR3 on the DNA are not certain, so only TCRdb's listed CDR3 is given. The V call is TRBV28, the J call TRBJ2-1; the DNA was not used to check the table's D call, TRBD1. The CDR3 adds up to 16 amino acids, both ends counted. Looked up from germline, CDR1 is MDHEN and CDR2 is SYDVKM. The CDR3 is CATRLNVLFTYNEQVY.

The sample holds many counts of this clonotype. The chain recombines TRBV6-2 or TRBV6-3 with TRBJ2-3; the D is unclear. This CDR3 has 12 residues. Germline V lookup: CDR1 MNHEY, CDR2 SVGEGT. V gave up 7 bases and J gave up 5 bases, with 10 bases separating them. CDR3 sequence reads: CASKTGGDTQYF. CDR3 coding DNA: TGTGCCAGCAAGACGGGCGGAGATACGCAGTATTTT.

The rearrangement uses TRBV3-1 and TRBJ2-7; TRBD1 matches at 8 bases. The length of the CDR3 is 16 residues. V dropped 4 bases and J dropped 3; count of bases not matched to a gene: 11. Germline V gene lookup returns CDR1 LGHDT and CDR2 YNNKEL (reference sequence). CDR3 sequence (DNA): TGTGCCAGCAGCCGAACAGGGGGGACAGGCAGCTACGAGCAGTACTTC. This gives the protein CASSRTGGTGSYEQYF.

This clonotype was seen repeatedly, ten times or more. The chain uses TRBV5-1 and TRBJ2-2; tentative D call: TRBD2 (6 bases). The germline V gene encodes CDR1 SGHRS and CDR2 YFSETQ. The length of the CDR3 is 12 residues. Trimming left V 4 bases short and J 6 bases short, with 7 bases between. The CDR3 sequence is CASSGGSGELFF. The CDR3 nucleotides are TGCGCCAGCAGCGGGGGGTCCGGGGAGCTGTTTTTT.

As to this clonotype: At one end, the junction sequence differs from germline, possibly due to a read error. The chain joins TRBV20-1 to TRBJ1-1; 11 positions agree with TRBD1. The CDR3 covers 15 residues. Germline-derived CDR1 and CDR2 are DFQATT and SNEGSKA (reference sequence). CDR3 loop: CSARGTGGAGTGAFF. CDR3 nucleotides: TGCAGTGCTAGAGGGACAGGGGGCGCGGGCACTGGAGCTTTCTTT.

This chain links TRBV20-1 with TRBJ2-1, with TRBD2 matching 9 bases. The length of the CDR3 is 14 residues. The ends lost 3 bases at V and 5 bases at J; junction bases unmatched: 5. The germline gives CDR1 DFQATT, CDR2 SNEGSKA (reference sequence). The CDR3 nucleotides read TGCAGTGCTAGTGGAGCGGGAGGTAACAATGAGCAGTTCTTC. This codes for CSASGAGGNNEQFF.

This clonotype showed up many times. The chain couples TRBV7-9 to TRBJ2-7, with a possible D match to TRBD1 (6 bases). The V end lost 5 bases, the J end lost 1 base, and 12 bases lay between the germline ends. The germline gives CDR1 SEHNR, CDR2 FQNEAQ (reference sequence). This CDR3 spans 14 amino acids. The CDR3 loop reads CASSPTGQSYEQYF. As DNA, the CDR3 is TGTGCCAGCAGCCCTACCGGACAGTCCTACGAGCAGTACTTC.

As regards this clonotype: Likely a read error: the CDR3 ends without its conserved phenylalanine or tryptophan. This rearrangement joins TRBV6-5 to TRBJ2-2, with TRBD2 matching 9 bases. This CDR3 comprises 16 residues. Losses at the gene ends were 4 bases for V and 7 bases for J; bases not matched to a gene: 10. The germline CDR1 and CDR2 sequences are MNHEY and SVGAGI. The CDR3 coding sequence is TGTGCCAGCAGTTTCGGACTAGCGTTGGGCATCGGGGAGCTGTTTCTT. Amino acids: CASSFGLALGIGELFL.

Of note for this clonotype: This may come from a read error, since a much larger clone is one base off. The chain employs TRBV20-1 and TRBJ2-7, with D tentatively TRBD2 (6 bases). This CDR3 region has 14 residues. Germline V gene sequence: CDR1 DFQATT, CDR2 SNEGSKA (reference sequence). The CDR3 sequence: CSAPRLDSTYELYF. The CDR3 DNA follows: TGCAGTGCCCCCAGACTAGACTCCACCTACGAGCTGTACTTC.

This clonotype was observed a single time. A far larger clone is off by one base, so a read error is likely. The rearrangement uses TRBV7-2 and TRBJ2-1; the D is unclear. Germline V gene data show CDR1 as SGHTA and CDR2 as FQGNSA. CDR3 length equals 12 residues. V gave up 2 bases and J gave up 6 bases, with 5 bases separating them. The CDR3 here is CASSLRSNEQFF. The CDR3 coding sequence is TGTGCCAGCAGCTTAAGAAGCAATGAGCAGTTCTTC.

The table lists this clonotype with many counts. V and J are TRBV7-9 and TRBJ2-1; possibly TRBD1 or TRBD2 for D (5 bases each). Germline CDR1 is SEHNR and CDR2 is FQNEAQ (reference sequence). The CDR3 spans 12 residues. V dropped 5 bases and J dropped 4 bases, with 6 bases sitting between them. Written as DNA, the CDR3 is TGTGCCAGCAGCGGGACGTACAATGAGCAGTTCTTC. This translates into CASSGTYNEQFF.